The present TCR beta chain was sequenced within a study of blood T cell repertoires in COVID-19. The wider study: The United States, Italy and Spain were the sources of the acute and convalescent COVID-19 samples. PBMCs, B-cell-depleted T cells, or T cells provided the cDNA or gDNA that made up the material.

Per the original methods: Using reference gene primer amplification, nucleated cell counts were estimated. TCRdb keeps only in-frame clones here, not all; method: immunoSEQ multiplex PCR. Clone size and the V and J calls come from that table; the DNA yielded D and trimming. Of about 350,000 clones detected, approximately 89% appear once; the ten largest clones hold roughly 4%. The germline V gene has CDR1 LGHNA and CDR2 YNFKEQ. The CDR3 is 15 amino acids. The junction had 6 bases not matched to a gene; V was cut back by 1 base and J by 4 bases. Sequencing input: peripheral blood. The chain combines TRBV4-2 with TRBJ1-1, with 7 bases identical to TRBD1. The TCR was taken from a woman aged 55-70 years with COVID-19, enrolled during active disease. CDR3 sequence (DNA): TGTGCCAGCAGCCAAGCCCGACAGGGCTCCACTGAAGCTTTCTTT. Translation gives CASSQARQGSTEAFF.